This is a list of T cell receptor beta chains from one sample in a study of blood T cell repertoires in COVID-19. TCRdb's table, derived via immunoSEQ multiplex PCR, lists solely in-frame clones and lacks some. The top ten hold roughly 3% of the sample, which has approximately 220,000 clones, more than 65% seen once. The sequencing sample was made of peripheral blood. The receptors here all came from a woman aged 25 to 45 who had recovered from COVID-19. Both conserved end residues are trimmed from each CDR3. Fields, in order: V gene, D gene, J gene, CDR3 protein. D genes are given only for firm matches.

v_call: TRBV7-6; d_call: .; j_call: TRBJ2-1; cdr3_aa: ASSLDAGQGYHNEQF
v_call: TRBV5-1; d_call: TRBD1; j_call: TRBJ1-1; cdr3_aa: ASSLKRGQGDMNTEAF
v_call: TRBV6-1; d_call: .; j_call: TRBJ2-1; cdr3_aa: ASSEGTWEQF
v_call: TRBV27; d_call: TRBD1; j_call: TRBJ2-7; cdr3_aa: ASSVTGGVYEQY
v_call: TRBV4-1; d_call: TRBD2; j_call: TRBJ2-3; cdr3_aa: ASSQSGSVTDTQY
v_call: TRBV6-5; d_call: TRBD1; j_call: TRBJ2-7; cdr3_aa: ASSPTGASLDEQY
v_call: TRBV7-3; d_call: .; j_call: TRBJ1-1; cdr3_aa: ASSRSGLNTEAF
v_call: TRBV7-2; d_call: TRBD1; j_call: TRBJ1-2; cdr3_aa: ASSFGGQGTNYGYT
v_call: TRBV9; d_call: TRBD2; j_call: TRBJ2-7; cdr3_aa: ASSVDGAGRDEQY
v_call: TRBV6-5; d_call: .; j_call: TRBJ2-6; cdr3_aa: ASSSGTGGANVLT
v_call: TRBV4-1; d_call: TRBD2; j_call: TRBJ2-1; cdr3_aa: ASSLGLAGVLSYNEQF
v_call: TRBV7-3; d_call: .; j_call: TRBJ2-2; cdr3_aa: ASSLQAERSGELF
v_call: TRBV5-6; d_call: TRBD1; j_call: TRBJ1-1; cdr3_aa: ASSWDRGLEAF
v_call: TRBV5-1; d_call: .; j_call: TRBJ2-7; cdr3_aa: ASSLGRGTENSITYEQY
v_call: TRBV6-1; d_call: TRBD1; j_call: TRBJ1-3; cdr3_aa: ASSESPGGGNTIY
v_call: TRBV27; d_call: .; j_call: TRBJ1-5; cdr3_aa: ASSHLSGNQPQH